The clone carrying this T cell receptor (beta chain) has a handful of counts. Its antigen remains unknown. These data come from a study of post-analysis software for immune sequencing data. The study's findings and limits: Controls showed lower frequencies than patients for five TRBV segments, and TRBV5-6, TRBV5-1 and TRBV20-1 were among these.

This CDR3 comprises 16 residues. Between the trimmed V and J ends, which lost 0 bases and 6 bases, there was a span of 15 bases. Germline values: CDR1 MNHNY, CDR2 SVGAGI (reference sequence). Tagging with unique molecular identifiers was a feature of the TCR beta cDNA libraries. TCRdb ran MiXCR on the PCR reads and lists one entry per CDR3 protein. This table holds hundreds of thousands of distinct CDR3 sequences, approximately 30% found once. This rearrangement joins TRBV6-6 to TRBJ2-1; D is perhaps TRBD2 (6 bases). The receptor was derived from a girl aged 5-17 years with multiple sclerosis. The sequenced sample was blood. CDR3 DNA: TGTGCCAGCAGTTACTCCGGAGGGGCAGGGAGCAATGAGCAGTTCTTC. This encodes CASSYSGGAGSNEQFF.